This T cell receptor (beta chain) originates from a study of blood T cell repertoires in COVID-19. Background on the study: T cells, B-cell-depleted T cells, or PBMCs supplied cDNA or gDNA.

Produced via immunoSEQ multiplex PCR; TCRdb's table is partial and in-frame only. The sample has about 220,000 clones; 82% are singletons. The sample comprised peripheral blood. The source is a woman over 75 with acute or convalescent COVID-19.

Here the CDR3 DNA reads TGTGCCTGGGGGCCACTGAACACTGAAGCTTTCTTT. Residues: CAWGPLNTEAFF. V gene TRBV30 combines with J gene TRBJ1-1; no definite D call. Germline CDR1 and CDR2: GTSNPN and SVGIG (reference sequence). V dropped 5 bases and J dropped 0 bases, with 7 bases sitting between them. The CDR3 is made up of 12 amino acids.